This paragraph covers one T cell receptor beta chain sequence. Individuals aged about 18 to 89 years were recruited from about two dozen US areas. Grouping used clinical history reported by participants in a survey and questionnaire. Profiling relied on immunoSEQ multiplex PCR, and the TCRdb table lists in-frame clones only, not all of them. The table lists approximately 300,000 clones, roughly 90% of them singletons. This specimen belongs to a study of blood T cell repertoires in COVID-19. The V and J ends lost 2 bases and 4 bases respectively, with 8 bases between them. Germline lookup yields CDR1 MNHEY and CDR2 SMNVEV (reference sequence). This CDR3 has 13 amino acids.

This sequence joins TRBV27 and TRBJ1-2; unclear D gene. Material: PBMCs or T cells enriched from blood (not recorded which). The receptor's source is a man aged 55 to 69 who had recovered from COVID-19. CDR3 nucleotides: TGTGCCAGCAGTTTAGAGGGATTCTATGGCTACACCTTC. It is translated as CASSLEGFYGYTF.